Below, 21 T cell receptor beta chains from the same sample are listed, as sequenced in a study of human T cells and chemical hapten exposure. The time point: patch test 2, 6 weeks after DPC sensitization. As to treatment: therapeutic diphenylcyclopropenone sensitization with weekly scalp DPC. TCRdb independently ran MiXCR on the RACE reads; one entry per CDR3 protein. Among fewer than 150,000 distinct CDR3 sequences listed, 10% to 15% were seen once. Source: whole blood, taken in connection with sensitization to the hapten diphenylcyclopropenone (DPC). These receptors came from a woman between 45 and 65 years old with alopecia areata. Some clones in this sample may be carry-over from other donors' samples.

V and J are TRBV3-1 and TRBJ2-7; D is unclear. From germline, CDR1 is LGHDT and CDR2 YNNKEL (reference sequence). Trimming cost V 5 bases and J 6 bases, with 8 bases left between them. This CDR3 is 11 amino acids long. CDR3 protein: CASSFSTEQYF. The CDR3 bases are TGTGCCAGCAGCTTTAGCACCGAGCAGTACTTC.

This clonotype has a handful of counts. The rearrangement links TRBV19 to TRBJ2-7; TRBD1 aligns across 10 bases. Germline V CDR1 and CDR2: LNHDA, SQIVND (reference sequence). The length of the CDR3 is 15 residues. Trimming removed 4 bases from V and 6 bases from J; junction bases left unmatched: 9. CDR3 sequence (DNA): TGTGCCAGTAGTAAAACATGGGACAGGGGATCCGAGCAGTACTTC. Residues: CASSKTWDRGSEQYF.

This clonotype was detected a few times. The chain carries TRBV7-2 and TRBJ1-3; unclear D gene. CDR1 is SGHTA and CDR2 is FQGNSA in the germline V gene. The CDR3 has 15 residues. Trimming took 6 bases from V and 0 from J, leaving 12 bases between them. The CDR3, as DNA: TGTGCCAGCAGGCAACAGATTTCCTCTGGAAACACCATATATTTT. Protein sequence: CASRQQISSGNTIYF.

CDR3 protein: CASSSGLAGGLGNEQFF. In nucleotides, the CDR3 is TGTGCCAGCAGCTCGGGACTAGCGGGAGGGCTGGGCAATGAGCAGTTCTTC. The chain recombines TRBV5-6 with TRBJ2-1; 16 bases are a match to TRBD2. V was pared by 3 bases and J by 6 bases, with 6 bases of the junction left unmatched. The CDR3 runs 17 residues. The germline V gene encodes CDR1 SGHDT and CDR2 YYEEEE.

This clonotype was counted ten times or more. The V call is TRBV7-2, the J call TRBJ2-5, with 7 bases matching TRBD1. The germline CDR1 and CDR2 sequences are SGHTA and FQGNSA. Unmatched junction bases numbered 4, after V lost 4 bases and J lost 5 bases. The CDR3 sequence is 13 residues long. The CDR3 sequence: CASSSFRGETQYF. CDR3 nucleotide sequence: TGTGCCAGCAGCTCCTTCAGGGGGGAGACCCAGTACTTC.

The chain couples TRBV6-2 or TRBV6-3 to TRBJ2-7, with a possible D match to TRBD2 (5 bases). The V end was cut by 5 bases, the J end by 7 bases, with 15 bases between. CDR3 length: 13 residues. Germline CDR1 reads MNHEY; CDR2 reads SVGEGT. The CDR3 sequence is CASSPPGKREQYF. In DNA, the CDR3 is TGTGCCAGCAGTCCACCGGGAAAAAGGGAGCAGTACTTC.

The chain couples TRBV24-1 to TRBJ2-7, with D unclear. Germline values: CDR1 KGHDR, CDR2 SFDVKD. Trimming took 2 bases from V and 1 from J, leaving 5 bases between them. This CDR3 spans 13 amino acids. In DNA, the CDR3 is TGTGCCACCAGTGATTCCCTATCCTACGAGCAGTACTTC. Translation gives CATSDSLSYEQYF.

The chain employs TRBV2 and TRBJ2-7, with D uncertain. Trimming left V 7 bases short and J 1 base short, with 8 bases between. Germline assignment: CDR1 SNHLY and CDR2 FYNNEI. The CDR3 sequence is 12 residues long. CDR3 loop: CASNIASYEQYF. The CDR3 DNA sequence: TGTGCCAGCAACATAGCTTCCTACGAGCAGTACTTC.

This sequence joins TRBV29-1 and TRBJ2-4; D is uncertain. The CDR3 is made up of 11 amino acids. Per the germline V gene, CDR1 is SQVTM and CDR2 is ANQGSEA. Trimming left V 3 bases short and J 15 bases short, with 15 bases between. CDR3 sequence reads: CSVDFKNIPYF. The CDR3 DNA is TGCAGCGTTGACTTCAAAAACATCCCGTACTTC.

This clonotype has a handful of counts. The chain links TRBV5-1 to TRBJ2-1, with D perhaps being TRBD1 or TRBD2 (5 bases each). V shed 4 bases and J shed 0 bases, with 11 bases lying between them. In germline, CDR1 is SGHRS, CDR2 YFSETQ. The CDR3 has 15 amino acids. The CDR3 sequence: CASSRDRSSYNEQFF. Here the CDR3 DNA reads TGCGCCAGCAGCCGGGACCGTAGCTCCTACAATGAGCAGTTCTTC.

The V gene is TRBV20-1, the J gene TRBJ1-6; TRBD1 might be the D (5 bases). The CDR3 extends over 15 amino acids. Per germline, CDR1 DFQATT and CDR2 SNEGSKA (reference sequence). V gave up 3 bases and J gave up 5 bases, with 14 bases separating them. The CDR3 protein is CSASPQDTDNSPLHF. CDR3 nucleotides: TGCAGTGCTAGCCCCCAGGACACAGATAATTCACCCCTCCACTTT.

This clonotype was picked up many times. In DNA form, the CDR3 reads TGTGCCAGCGAGAATGCAGGGGTCTCCTACGAGCAGTACTTC. Encoded protein: CASENAGVSYEQYF. This chain links TRBV6-5 with TRBJ2-7, with D possibly being TRBD1 (6 bases). The germline CDR1 and CDR2 sequences are MNHEY and SVGAGI. The V gene lost 8 bases and the J gene lost 0 bases, with 14 bases spanning the gap. There are 14 residues in the CDR3.

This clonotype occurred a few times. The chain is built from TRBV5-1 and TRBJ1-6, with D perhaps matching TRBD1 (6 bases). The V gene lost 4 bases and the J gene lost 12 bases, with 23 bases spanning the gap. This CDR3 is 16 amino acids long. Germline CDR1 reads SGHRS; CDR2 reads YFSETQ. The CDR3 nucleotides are TGCGCCAGCAGCCTCCGCGGGGGGCTCGCTCGAGGACCCCTCCACTTT. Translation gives CASSLRGGLARGPLHF. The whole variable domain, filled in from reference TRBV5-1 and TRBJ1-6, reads KAGVTQTPRYLIKTRGQQVTLSCSPISGHRSVSWYQQTPGQGLQFLFEYFSETQRNKGNFPGRFSGRQFSNSRSEMNVSTLELGDSALYLCASSLRGGLARGPLHFGNGTRLTVT.

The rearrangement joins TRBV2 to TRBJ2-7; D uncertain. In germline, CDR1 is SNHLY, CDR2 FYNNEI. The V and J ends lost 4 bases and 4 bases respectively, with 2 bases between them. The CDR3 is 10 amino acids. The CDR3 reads CASSGYEQYF. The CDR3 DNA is TGTGCCAGCAGTGGGTACGAGCAGTACTTC. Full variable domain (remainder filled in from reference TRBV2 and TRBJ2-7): EPEVTQTPSHQVTQMGQEVILRCVPISNHLYFYWYRQILGQKVEFLVSFYNNEISEKSEIFDDQFSVERPDGSNFTLKIRSTKLEDSAMYFCASSGYEQYFGPGTRLTVT.

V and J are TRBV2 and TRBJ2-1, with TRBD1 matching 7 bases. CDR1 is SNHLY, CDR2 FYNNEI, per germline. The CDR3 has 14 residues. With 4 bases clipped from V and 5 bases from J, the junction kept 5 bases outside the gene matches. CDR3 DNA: TGTGCCAGCAGTGTGACAGGGACCCACAATGAGCAGTTCTTC. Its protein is CASSVTGTHNEQFF.

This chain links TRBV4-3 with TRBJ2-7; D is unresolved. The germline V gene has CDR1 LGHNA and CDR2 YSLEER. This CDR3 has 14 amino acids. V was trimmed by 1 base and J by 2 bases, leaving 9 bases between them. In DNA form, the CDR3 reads TGCGCCAGCAGCCAAGCTGCGGCCACCTACGAGCAGTACTTC. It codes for CASSQAAATYEQYF.

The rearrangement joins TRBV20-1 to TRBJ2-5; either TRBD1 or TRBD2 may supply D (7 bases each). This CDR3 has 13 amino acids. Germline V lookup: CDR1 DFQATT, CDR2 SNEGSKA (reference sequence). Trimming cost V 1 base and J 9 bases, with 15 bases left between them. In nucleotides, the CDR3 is TGCAGTGCTAGAGTTGGACTAGGGGGCCCCCAGTACTTC. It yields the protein CSARVGLGGPQYF.

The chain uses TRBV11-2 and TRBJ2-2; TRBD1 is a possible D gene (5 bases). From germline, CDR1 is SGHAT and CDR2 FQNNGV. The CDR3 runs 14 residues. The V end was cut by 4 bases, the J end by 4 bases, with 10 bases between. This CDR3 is CASSSQASTGELFF. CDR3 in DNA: TGTGCCAGCAGCTCACAGGCTTCCACCGGGGAGCTGTTTTTT.

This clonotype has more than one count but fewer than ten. The CDR3 reads CASSSPIRGTGYNEQFF. In nucleotides, the CDR3 is TGTGCCAGCAGCTCTCCCATCCGGGGGACAGGATACAATGAGCAGTTCTTC. The genes are TRBV11-2 and TRBJ2-1; 8 nucleotides match TRBD1. There are 17 residues in the CDR3. In germline, CDR1 is SGHAT, CDR2 FQNNGV. Germline trimming cut 4 bases from V and 4 bases from J; bases unmatched to any gene: 12.

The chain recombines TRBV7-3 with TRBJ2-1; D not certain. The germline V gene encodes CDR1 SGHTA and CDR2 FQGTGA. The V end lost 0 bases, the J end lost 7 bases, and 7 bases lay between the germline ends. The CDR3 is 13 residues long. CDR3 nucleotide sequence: TGTGCCAGCAGCTTAACGGTGGCTAATGAGCAGTTCTTC. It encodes CASSLTVANEQFF. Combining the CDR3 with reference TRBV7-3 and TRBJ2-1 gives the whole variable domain GAGVSQTPSNKVTEKGKYVELRCDPISGHTALYWYRQSLGQGPEFLIYFQGTGAADDSGLPNDRFFAVRPEGSVSTLKIQRTERGDSAVYLCASSLTVANEQFFGPGTRLTVL.

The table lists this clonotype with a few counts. CDR3 protein: CASSERSSGINEQFF. DNA for the CDR3: TGTGCCAGCAGTGAAAGGTCTAGCGGGATTAATGAGCAGTTCTTC. The chain couples TRBV25-1 to TRBJ2-1, with 9 bases that match TRBD2. The CDR3 has 15 residues. Trimming removed 2 bases from V and 7 bases from J; junction bases left unmatched: 6. Per the germline V gene, CDR1 is MGHDK and CDR2 is SYGVNS.